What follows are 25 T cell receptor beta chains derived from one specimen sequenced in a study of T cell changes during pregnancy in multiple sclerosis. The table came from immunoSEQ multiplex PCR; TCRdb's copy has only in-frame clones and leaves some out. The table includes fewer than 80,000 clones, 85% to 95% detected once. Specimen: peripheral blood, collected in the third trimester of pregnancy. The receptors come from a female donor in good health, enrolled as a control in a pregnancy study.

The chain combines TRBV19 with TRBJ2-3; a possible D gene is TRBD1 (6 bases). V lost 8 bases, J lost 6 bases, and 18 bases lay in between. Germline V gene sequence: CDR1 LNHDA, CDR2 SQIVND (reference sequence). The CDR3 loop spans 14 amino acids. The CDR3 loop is CASRDRPLGDTQYF. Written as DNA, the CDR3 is TGTGCCAGTCGAGACAGGCCATTGGGGGATACGCAGTATTTT.

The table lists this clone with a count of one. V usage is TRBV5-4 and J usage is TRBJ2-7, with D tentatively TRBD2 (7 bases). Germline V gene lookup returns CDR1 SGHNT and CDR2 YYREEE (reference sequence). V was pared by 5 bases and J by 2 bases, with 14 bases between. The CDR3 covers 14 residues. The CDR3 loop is CASSPPGGPYEQYF. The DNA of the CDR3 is TGTGCCAGCAGTCCCCCCGGGGGGCCCTACGAGCAGTACTTC.

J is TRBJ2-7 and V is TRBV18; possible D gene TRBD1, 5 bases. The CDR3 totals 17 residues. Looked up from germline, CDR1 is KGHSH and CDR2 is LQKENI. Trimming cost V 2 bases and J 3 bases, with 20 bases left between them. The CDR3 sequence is CASSPGVIARVYYEQYF. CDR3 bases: TGTGCCAGCTCACCAGGGGTTATCGCCAGGGTCTACTACGAGCAGTACTTC.

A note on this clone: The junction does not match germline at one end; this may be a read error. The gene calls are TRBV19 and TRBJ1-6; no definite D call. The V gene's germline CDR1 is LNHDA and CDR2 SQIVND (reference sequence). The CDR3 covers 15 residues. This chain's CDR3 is CASSGGRPYDSPLHF. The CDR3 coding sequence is TGTGCCAGTAGTGGAGGCAGGCCCTATGATTCACCCCTCCACTTT.

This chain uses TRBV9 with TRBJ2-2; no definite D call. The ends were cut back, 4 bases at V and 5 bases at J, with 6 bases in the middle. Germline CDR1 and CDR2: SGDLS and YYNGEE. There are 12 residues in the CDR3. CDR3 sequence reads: CASSTRTGELFF. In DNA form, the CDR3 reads TGTGCCAGCAGCACGAGAACCGGGGAGCTGTTTTTT.

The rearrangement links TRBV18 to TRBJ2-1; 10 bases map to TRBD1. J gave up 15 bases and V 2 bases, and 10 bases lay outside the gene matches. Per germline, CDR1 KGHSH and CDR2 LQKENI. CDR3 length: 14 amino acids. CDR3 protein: CASSPARDRGTRFF. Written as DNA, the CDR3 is TGTGCCAGCTCACCAGCCCGGGACAGGGGAACGCGGTTCTTC.

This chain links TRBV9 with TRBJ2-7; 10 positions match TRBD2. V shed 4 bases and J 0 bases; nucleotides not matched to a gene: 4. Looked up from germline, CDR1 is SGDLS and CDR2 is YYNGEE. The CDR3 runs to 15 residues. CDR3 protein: CASSPSGRSSYEQYF. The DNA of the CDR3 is TGTGCCAGCAGCCCTAGCGGGAGAAGCTCCTACGAGCAGTACTTC.

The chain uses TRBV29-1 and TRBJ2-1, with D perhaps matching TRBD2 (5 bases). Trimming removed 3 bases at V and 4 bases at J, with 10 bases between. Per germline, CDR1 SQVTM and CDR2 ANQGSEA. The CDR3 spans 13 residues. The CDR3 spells CSVEWRRYNEQFF. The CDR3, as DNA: TGCAGCGTTGAGTGGAGGAGATACAATGAGCAGTTCTTC.

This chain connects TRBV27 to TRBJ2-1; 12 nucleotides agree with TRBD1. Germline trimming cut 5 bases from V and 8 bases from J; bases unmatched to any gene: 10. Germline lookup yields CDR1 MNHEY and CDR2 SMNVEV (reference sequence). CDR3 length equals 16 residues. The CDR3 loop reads CASSRPGQGARYEQFF. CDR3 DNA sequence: TGTGCCAGCAGTCGCCCGGGACAGGGGGCGCGCTATGAGCAGTTCTTC.

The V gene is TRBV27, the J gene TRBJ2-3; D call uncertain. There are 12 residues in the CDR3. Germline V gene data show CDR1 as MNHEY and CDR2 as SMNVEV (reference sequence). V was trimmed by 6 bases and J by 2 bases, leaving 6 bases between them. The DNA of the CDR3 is TGTGCCAGCAGGAGCACCACAGATACGCAGTATTTT. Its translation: CASRSTTDTQYF.

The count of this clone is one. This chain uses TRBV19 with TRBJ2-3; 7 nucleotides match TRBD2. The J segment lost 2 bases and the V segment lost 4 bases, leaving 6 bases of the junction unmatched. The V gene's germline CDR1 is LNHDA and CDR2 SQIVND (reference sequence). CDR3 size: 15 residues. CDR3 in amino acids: CASSTWGTNTDTQYF. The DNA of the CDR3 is TGTGCCAGTAGTACCTGGGGGACTAACACAGATACGCAGTATTTT.

In nucleotides, the CDR3 is TGTGCCAGCAGCTGGGACAGGGGCAATGAGCAGTTCTTC. It is translated as CASSWDRGNEQFF. The chain uses TRBV7-9 and TRBJ2-1, with 10 nucleotides matching TRBD1. This CDR3 spans 13 amino acids. Germline CDR1 and CDR2: SEHNR and FQNEAQ (reference sequence). The V segment lost 4 bases and the J segment 6 bases; nucleotides outside the gene matches: 0.

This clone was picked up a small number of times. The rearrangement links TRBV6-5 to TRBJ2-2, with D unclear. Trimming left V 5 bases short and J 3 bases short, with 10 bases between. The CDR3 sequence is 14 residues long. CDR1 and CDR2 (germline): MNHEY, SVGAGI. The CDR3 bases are TGTGCCAGCAGTGGTGCAACGGACACCGGGGAGCTGTTTTTT. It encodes CASSGATDTGELFF.

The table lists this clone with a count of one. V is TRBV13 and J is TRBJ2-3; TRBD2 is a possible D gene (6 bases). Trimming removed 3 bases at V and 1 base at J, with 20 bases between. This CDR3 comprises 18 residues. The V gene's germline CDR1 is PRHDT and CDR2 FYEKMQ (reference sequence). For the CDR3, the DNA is TGTGCCAGCAGCTTCACGGTCTTTAGGAGGGACGGCACAGATACGCAGTATTTT. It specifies CASSFTVFRRDGTDTQYF.

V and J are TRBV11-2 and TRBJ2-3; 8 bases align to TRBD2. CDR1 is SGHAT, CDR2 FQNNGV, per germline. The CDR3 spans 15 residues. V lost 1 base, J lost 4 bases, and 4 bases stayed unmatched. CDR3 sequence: CASSLVTSGSDTQYF. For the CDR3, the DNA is TGTGCCAGCAGCTTAGTAACTAGCGGTTCAGATACGCAGTATTTT.

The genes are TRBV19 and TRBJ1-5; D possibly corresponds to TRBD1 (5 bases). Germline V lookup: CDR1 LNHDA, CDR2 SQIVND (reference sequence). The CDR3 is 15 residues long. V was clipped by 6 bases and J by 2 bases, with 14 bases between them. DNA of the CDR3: TGTGCCAGTAGCCGCCCAGGGTTTGGCAATCAGCCCCAGCATTTT. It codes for CASSRPGFGNQPQHF.

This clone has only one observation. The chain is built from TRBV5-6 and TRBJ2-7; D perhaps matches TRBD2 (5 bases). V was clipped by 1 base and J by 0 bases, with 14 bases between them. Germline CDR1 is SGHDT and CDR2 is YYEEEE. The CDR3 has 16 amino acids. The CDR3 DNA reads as TGTGCCAGCAGCTTGTACGTTACGGGGAGCTCCTACGAGCAGTACTTC. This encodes CASSLYVTGSSYEQYF.

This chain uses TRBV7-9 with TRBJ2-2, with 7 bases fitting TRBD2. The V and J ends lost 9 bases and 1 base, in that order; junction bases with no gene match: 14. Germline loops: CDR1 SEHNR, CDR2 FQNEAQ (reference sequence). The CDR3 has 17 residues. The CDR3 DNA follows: TGTGCCAGTCCGCCCTTCGGGGGGAGGAGGAACACCGGGGAGCTGTTTTTT. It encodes CASPPFGGRRNTGELFF. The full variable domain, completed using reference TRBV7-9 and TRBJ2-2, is DTGVSQNPRHKITKRGQNVTFRCDPISEHNRLYWYRQTLGQGPEFLTYFQNEAQLEKSRLLSDRFSAERPKGSFSTLEIQRTEQGDSAMYLCASPPFGGRRNTGELFFGEGSRLTVL.

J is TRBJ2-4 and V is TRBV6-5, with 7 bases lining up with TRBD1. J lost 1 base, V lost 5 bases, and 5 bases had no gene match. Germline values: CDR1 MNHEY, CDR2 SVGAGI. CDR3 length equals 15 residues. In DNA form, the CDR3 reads TGTGCCAGCAGTATACAGGGGTCGGCCAAAAACATTCAGTACTTC. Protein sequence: CASSIQGSAKNIQYF.

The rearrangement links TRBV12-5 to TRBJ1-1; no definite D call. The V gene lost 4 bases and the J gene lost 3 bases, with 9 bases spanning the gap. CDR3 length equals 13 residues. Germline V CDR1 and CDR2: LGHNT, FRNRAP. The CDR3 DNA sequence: TGTGCTAGTGGTTCCTCGTTTGACACTGAAGCTTTCTTT. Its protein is CASGSSFDTEAFF.

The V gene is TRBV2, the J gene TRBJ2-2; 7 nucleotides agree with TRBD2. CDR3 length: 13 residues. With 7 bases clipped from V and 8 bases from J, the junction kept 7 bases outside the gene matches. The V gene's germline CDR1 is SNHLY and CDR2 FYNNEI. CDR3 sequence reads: CASNDGGTGELFF. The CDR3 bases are TGTGCCAGCAATGACGGGGGGACTGGGGAGCTGTTTTTT.

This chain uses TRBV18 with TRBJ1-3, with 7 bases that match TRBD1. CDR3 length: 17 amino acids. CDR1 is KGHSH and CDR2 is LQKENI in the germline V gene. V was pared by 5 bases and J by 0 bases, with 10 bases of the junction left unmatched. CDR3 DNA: TGTGCCAGCTCATCACGAGTTACAGGGGCCTCTGGAAACACCATATATTTT. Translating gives CASSSRVTGASGNTIYF.

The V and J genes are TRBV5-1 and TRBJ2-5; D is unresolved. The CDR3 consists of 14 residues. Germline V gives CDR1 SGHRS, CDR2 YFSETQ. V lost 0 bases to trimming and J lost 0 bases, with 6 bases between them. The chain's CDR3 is CASSLGPYQETQYF. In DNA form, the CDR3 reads TGCGCCAGCAGCTTGGGGCCGTACCAAGAGACCCAGTACTTC.

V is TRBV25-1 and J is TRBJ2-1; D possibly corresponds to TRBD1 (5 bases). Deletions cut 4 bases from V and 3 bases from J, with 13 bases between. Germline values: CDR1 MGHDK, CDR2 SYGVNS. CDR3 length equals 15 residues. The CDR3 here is CASSGDIQVYNEQFF. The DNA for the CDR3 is TGTGCCAGCAGTGGGGATATACAGGTCTACAATGAGCAGTTCTTC. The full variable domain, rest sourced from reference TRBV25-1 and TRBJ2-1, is EADIYQTPRYLVIGTGKKITLECSQTMGHDKMYWYQQDPGMELHLIHYSYGVNSTEKGDLSSESTVSRIRTEHFPLTLESARPSHTSQYLCASSGDIQVYNEQFFGPGTRLTVL.

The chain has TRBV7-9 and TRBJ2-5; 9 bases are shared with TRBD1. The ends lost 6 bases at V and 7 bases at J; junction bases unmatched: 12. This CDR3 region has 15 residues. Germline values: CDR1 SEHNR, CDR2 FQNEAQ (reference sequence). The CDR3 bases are TGTGCCAGCAGTAAGACAGGGGGAACGGGGGCGACCCAGTACTTC. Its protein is CASSKTGGTGATQYF. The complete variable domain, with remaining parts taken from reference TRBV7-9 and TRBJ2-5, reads DTGVSQNPRHKITKRGQNVTFRCDPISEHNRLYWYRQTLGQGPEFLTYFQNEAQLEKSRLLSDRFSAERPKGSFSTLEIQRTEQGDSAMYLCASSKTGGTGATQYFGPGTRLLVL.